These T cell receptor beta chains were read from a single sample in a study of blood T cells in healthy people across ages. Using its own MiXCR run on the 5' RACE reads, TCRdb lists one record per CDR3 protein. The table includes 450,000 to 650,000 distinct CDR3 sequences, nearly 25% detected once. These data were likewise used in another study, on T cells of mothers and their children.

The sequencing sample was made of blood. Receptor source: a boy aged 10-17 years in good health. CDR3s include the opening cysteine and the closing phenylalanine or tryptophan. Fields, in order: clone size, D gene, J gene, V gene, CDR3 protein, CDR3 DNA. The D gene is left open where the match is weak. Some rows have no size entry. The others give once, few or many, or a class for an expanded clone.

size: -; D: -; J: TRBJ2-7; V: TRBV5-8; CDR3: CASSPNAGLYSYEQYF; DNA: TGTGCCAGCAGCCCTAATGCGGGGTTATACTCCTACGAGCAGTACTTC
size: few; D: TRBD1; J: TRBJ2-5; V: TRBV3-1; CDR3: CASSPTLGQGKETQYF; DNA: TGTGCCAGCAGCCCGACCCTCGGACAGGGTAAAGAGACCCAGTACTTC
size: -; D: -; J: TRBJ2-3; V: TRBV24-1; CDR3: CATSDPTASTDTQYF; DNA: TGTGCCACCAGTGATCCGACTGCTAGCACAGATACGCAGTATTTT
size: -; D: TRBD2; J: TRBJ2-5; V: TRBV28; CDR3: CASSLSGLAGEGQYF; DNA: TGTGCCAGCAGTTTATCGGGACTAGCGGGGGAAGGCCAGTACTTC
size: -; D: -; J: TRBJ2-7; V: TRBV6-5; CDR3: CASSSVGTTYEQYF; DNA: TGTGCCAGCAGTTCTGTGGGAACGACCTACGAGCAGTACTTC
size: -; D: TRBD2; J: TRBJ2-7; V: TRBV20-1; CDR3: CSARPLTSGSYEQYF; DNA: TGCAGTGCTAGACCTCTCACTAGCGGTTCCTACGAGCAGTACTTC
size: -; D: -; J: TRBJ2-6; V: TRBV11-2; CDR3: CASSSISGANVLTF; DNA: TGTGCCAGCAGCTCCATCTCTGGGGCCAACGTCCTGACTTTC
size: few; D: TRBD2; J: TRBJ2-1; V: TRBV7-3; CDR3: CASSLNPGLAGGSYNEQFF; DNA: TGTGCCAGCAGCTTAAACCCGGGACTAGCGGGGGGCTCCTACAATGAGCAGTTCTTC
size: few; D: -; J: TRBJ2-3; V: TRBV6-5; CDR3: CASSTPPNTQYF; DNA: TGTGCCAGCAGTACGCCGCCAAATACGCAGTATTTT
size: few; D: TRBD1; J: TRBJ1-3; V: TRBV28; CDR3: CASSEIGGNSGNTIYF; DNA: TGTGCCAGCAGTGAGATAGGGGGCAACTCTGGAAACACCATATATTTT
size: once; D: TRBD2; J: TRBJ2-7; V: TRBV4-2; CDR3: CASSQDPGGGAYEQYF; DNA: TGTGCCAGCAGCCAAGATCCCGGCGGGGGGGCCTACGAGCAGTACTTC
size: few; D: TRBD2; J: TRBJ2-7; V: TRBV7-2; CDR3: CASSAPGGYEQYF; DNA: TGTGCCAGCAGTGCTCCGGGGGGGTACGAGCAGTACTTC
size: -; D: -; J: TRBJ2-3; V: TRBV19; CDR3: CASNQGTDTQYF; DNA: TGTGCCAGTAATCAGGGGACAGATACGCAGTATTTT
size: -; D: -; J: TRBJ2-5; V: TRBV27; CDR3: CASSPWTSQETQYF; DNA: TGTGCCAGCAGCCCATGGACGTCCCAAGAGACCCAGTACTTC
size: -; D: -; J: TRBJ2-1; V: TRBV24-1; CDR3: CATSDVVRVREQFF; DNA: TGTGCCACCAGTGATGTGGTGAGGGTAAGAGAGCAGTTCTTC
size: -; D: -; J: TRBJ2-4; V: TRBV20-1; CDR3: CSARESTREWNIQYF; DNA: TGCAGTGCTAGGGAATCGACTAGAGAGTGGAACATTCAGTACTTC
size: -; D: -; J: TRBJ2-1; V: TRBV21-1; CDR3: CASPTGSKFF; DNA: TGTGCCAGCCCGACAGGGTCGAAGTTCTTC
size: many; D: -; J: TRBJ2-7; V: TRBV28; CDR3: CATLGTWDIAYEQYF; DNA: TGTGCCACCTTAGGGACTTGGGACATCGCTTACGAGCAGTACTTC
size: -; D: TRBD1; J: TRBJ2-7; V: TRBV29-1; CDR3: CSVYSSPGTGPYEQYF; DNA: TGCAGCGTTTACTCTTCACCAGGGACAGGGCCCTACGAGCAGTACTTC
size: few; D: -; J: TRBJ2-1; V: TRBV4-2; CDR3: CASSQDAGKDNEQFF; DNA: TGTGCCAGCAGCCAAGATGCAGGGAAGGACAATGAGCAGTTCTTC
size: -; D: TRBD2; J: TRBJ2-3; V: TRBV20-1; CDR3: CSAGKLAGGSTQYF; DNA: TGCAGTGCTGGAAAACTAGCGGGAGGGTCTACGCAGTATTTT
size: -; D: -; J: TRBJ1-1; V: TRBV20-1; CDR3: CSATESGRRWTEAFF; DNA: TGCAGTGCTACAGAATCGGGCCGACGGTGGACTGAAGCTTTCTTT
size: -; D: -; J: TRBJ2-5; V: TRBV7-9; CDR3: CASSPGGARGETQHF; DNA: TGTGCCAGCAGCCCAGGGGGGGCTCGAGGAGAGACCCAGCACTTC
size: few; D: -; J: TRBJ2-6; V: TRBV5-1; CDR3: CASSADRRSGANVLTF; DNA: TGCGCCAGCAGCGCGGACAGACGCTCTGGGGCCAACGTCCTGACTTTC
size: few; D: TRBD1; J: TRBJ2-1; V: TRBV28; CDR3: CASTRAGGINEQFF; DNA: TGTGCCAGCACACGGGCAGGGGGAATCAATGAGCAGTTCTTC
size: -; D: TRBD2; J: TRBJ2-1; V: TRBV20-1; CDR3: CSANTAASGTYNEQFF; DNA: TGCAGTGCTAATACCGCTGCCAGCGGGACCTACAATGAGCAGTTCTTC
size: few; D: -; J: TRBJ2-7; V: TRBV20-1; CDR3: CSARDRAQGHYEQYF; DNA: TGCAGTGCTAGAGATCGCGCCCAGGGTCACTACGAGCAGTACTTC
size: -; D: -; J: TRBJ1-2; V: TRBV30; CDR3: CAWSEQRWGYTF; DNA: TGTGCCTGGAGTGAGCAGCGTTGGGGCTACACCTTC
size: -; D: TRBD1; J: TRBJ2-3; V: TRBV19; CDR3: CASSILGQGTDTQYF; DNA: TGTGCCAGTAGTATATTAGGACAGGGCACAGATACGCAGTATTTT
size: few; D: -; J: TRBJ2-3; V: TRBV5-1; CDR3: CASQAGGLGDTQYF; DNA: TGCGCCAGCCAGGCCGGGGGTTTGGGAGATACGCAGTATTTT
size: -; D: -; J: TRBJ2-2; V: TRBV18; CDR3: CASSRQSIGTGELFF; DNA: TGTGCCAGCTCTCGACAGAGTATAGGAACCGGGGAGCTGTTTTTT
size: few; D: TRBD1; J: TRBJ1-2; V: TRBV19; CDR3: CASSTTLKYRGYDYGYTF; DNA: TGTGCCAGTAGTACGACTTTGAAGTACAGGGGGTACGACTATGGCTACACCTTC
size: -; D: -; J: TRBJ2-3; V: TRBV6-6; CDR3: CASSSGQRTDTQYF; DNA: TGTGCCAGCAGTTCTGGACAGCGCACAGATACGCAGTATTTT
size: few; D: -; J: TRBJ2-1; V: TRBV20-1; CDR3: CSTRALYNEQFF; DNA: TGCAGTACCCGCGCGCTCTACAATGAGCAGTTCTTC
size: -; D: -; J: TRBJ2-7; V: TRBV29-1; CDR3: CSVRSRGYEQYF; DNA: TGCAGCGTCCGCTCCAGGGGCTACGAGCAGTACTTC
size: few; D: -; J: TRBJ2-5; V: TRBV4-1; CDR3: CASSVSPGGLETQYF; DNA: TGCGCCAGCAGCGTATCCCCAGGGGGACTAGAGACCCAGTACTTC
size: -; D: TRBD2; J: TRBJ2-1; V: TRBV15; CDR3: CATSSTGLEGNNEQFF; DNA: TGTGCCACCAGCAGTACTGGACTAGAGGGGAACAATGAGCAGTTCTTC
size: -; D: -; J: TRBJ2-7; V: TRBV12-3/TRBV12-4; CDR3: CASSLTGNRGQGEQYF; DNA: TGTGCCAGCAGTTTAACCGGTAATAGGGGCCAGGGGGAGCAGTACTTC
size: few; D: -; J: TRBJ1-4; V: TRBV14; CDR3: CASSHAQGRGEKLFF; DNA: TGTGCCAGCAGCCATGCTCAGGGTAGAGGGGAAAAACTGTTTTTT
size: many; D: TRBD1; J: TRBJ1-1; V: TRBV5-1; CDR3: CASSFGQGNTEAFF; DNA: TGTGCCAGCAGTTTCGGACAGGGGAACACTGAAGCTTTCTTT
size: -; D: TRBD1; J: TRBJ1-2; V: TRBV28; CDR3: CASSLSGQGTHGYTF; DNA: TGTGCCAGCAGTTTATCGGGACAGGGTACCCATGGCTACACCTTC
size: -; D: -; J: TRBJ2-5; V: TRBV20-1; CDR3: CSATSPQETQYF; DNA: TGCAGTGCCACCAGCCCCCAAGAGACCCAGTACTTC
size: -; D: -; J: TRBJ1-5; V: TRBV9; CDR3: CASSVVWGSFNSNQPQHF; DNA: TGTGCCAGCAGCGTAGTCTGGGGCAGTTTCAATAGCAATCAGCCCCAGCATTTT
size: -; D: -; J: TRBJ2-3; V: TRBV7-3; CDR3: CDSSLGTTSTDTQYF; DNA: TGTGACAGCAGCTTAGGGACAACTAGCACAGATACGCAGTATTTT